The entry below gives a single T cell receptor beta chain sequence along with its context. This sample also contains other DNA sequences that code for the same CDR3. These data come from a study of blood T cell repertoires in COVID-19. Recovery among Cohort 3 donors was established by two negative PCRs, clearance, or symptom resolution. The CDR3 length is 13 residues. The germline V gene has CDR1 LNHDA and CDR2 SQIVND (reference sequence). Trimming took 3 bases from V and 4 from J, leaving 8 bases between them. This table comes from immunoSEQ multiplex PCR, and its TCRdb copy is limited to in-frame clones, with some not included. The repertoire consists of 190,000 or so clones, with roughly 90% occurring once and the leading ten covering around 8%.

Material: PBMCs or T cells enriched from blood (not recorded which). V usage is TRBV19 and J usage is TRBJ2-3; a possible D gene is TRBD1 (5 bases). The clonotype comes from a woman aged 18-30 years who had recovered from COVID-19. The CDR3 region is CASSIQGADTQYF. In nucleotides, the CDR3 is TGTGCCAGTAGTATCCAAGGGGCAGATACGCAGTATTTT.